The rows below give T cell receptor beta chains drawn from one sample of a study of T cell changes during pregnancy in multiple sclerosis. The method was immunoSEQ multiplex PCR; TCRdb's version includes in-frame clones alone and lacks a portion of them. The repertoire includes over 80,000 clones, approximately 90% of them detected once, and approximately 0.8% sits in the top ten. Sequences were derived from peripheral blood, sampled in the second trimester of pregnancy. These receptors originate from a female donor in good health, enrolled as a control in a pregnancy study. The CDR3 runs from the conserved cysteine through the conserved F or W. A D gene is named only where the DNA matches it firmly. Size is stated for part of the rows, as once, few or many counts, or as a class when the clone is expanded.

D gene: .; clone size: .; J gene: TRBJ1-6; V gene: TRBV15; CDR3 protein: CATSRDQQFNSPLHF; CDR3 DNA: TGTGCCACCAGCAGAGATCAACAGTTTAATTCACCCCTCCACTTT
D gene: TRBD1; clone size: .; J gene: TRBJ1-1; V gene: TRBV28; CDR3 protein: CASRQQGPRNTEAFF; CDR3 DNA: TGTGCCAGCAGACAACAGGGGCCGAGGAACACTGAAGCTTTCTTT
D gene: .; clone size: .; J gene: TRBJ2-5; V gene: TRBV5-1; CDR3 protein: CASSLVSGQETQYF; CDR3 DNA: TGCGCCAGCAGCTTGGTCTCGGGCCAAGAGACCCAGTACTTC
D gene: TRBD1; clone size: .; J gene: TRBJ2-3; V gene: TRBV19; CDR3 protein: CASMGTGIDTQYF; CDR3 DNA: TGTGCCAGTATGGGGACAGGGATAGATACGCAGTATTTT
D gene: .; clone size: .; J gene: TRBJ1-1; V gene: TRBV11-2; CDR3 protein: CASSLVAVREEAFF; CDR3 DNA: TGTGCCAGCAGCTTAGTAGCTGTGAGAGAGGAAGCTTTCTTT
D gene: TRBD1; clone size: .; J gene: TRBJ1-4; V gene: TRBV5-1; CDR3 protein: CASSSGGTNEKLFF; CDR3 DNA: TGCGCCAGCAGCTCAGGGGGAACTAATGAAAAACTGTTTTTT
D gene: .; clone size: .; J gene: TRBJ2-3; V gene: TRBV7-2; CDR3 protein: CASSLQGAGRAVDTQYF; CDR3 DNA: TGTGCCAGCAGCCTACAGGGAGCGGGACGAGCGGTAGATACGCAGTATTTT
D gene: .; clone size: .; J gene: TRBJ1-5; V gene: TRBV19; CDR3 protein: CASSDRVQPQHF; CDR3 DNA: TGTGCCAGTAGTGACCGGGTTCAGCCCCAGCATTTT
D gene: TRBD1; clone size: .; J gene: TRBJ2-1; V gene: TRBV27; CDR3 protein: CASTPTGVGEQFF; CDR3 DNA: TGTGCCAGCACTCCCACAGGGGTGGGTGAGCAGTTCTTC
D gene: TRBD2; clone size: many; J gene: TRBJ2-1; V gene: TRBV19; CDR3 protein: CASSMTSGNFDEQFF; CDR3 DNA: TGTGCCAGTAGTATGACTAGCGGGAATTTCGATGAGCAGTTCTTC
D gene: .; clone size: .; J gene: TRBJ1-1; V gene: TRBV6-5; CDR3 protein: CASSYSQTEAFF; CDR3 DNA: TGTGCCAGCAGTTACTCGCAGACTGAAGCTTTCTTT
D gene: .; clone size: few; J gene: TRBJ1-4; V gene: TRBV7-2; CDR3 protein: CASSLAPGINEKLFF; CDR3 DNA: TGTGCCAGCAGCTTAGCCCCAGGGATTAATGAAAAACTGTTTTTT
D gene: .; clone size: once; J gene: TRBJ2-7; V gene: TRBV28; CDR3 protein: CASSLGGIAYEQYF; CDR3 DNA: TGTGCCAGCAGTTTAGGAGGGATCGCCTACGAGCAGTACTTC
D gene: .; clone size: .; J gene: TRBJ2-3; V gene: TRBV5-1; CDR3 protein: CASSQGLNTDTQYF; CDR3 DNA: TGCGCCAGCAGCCAGGGACTCAACACAGATACGCAGTATTTT
D gene: TRBD2; clone size: .; J gene: TRBJ2-1; V gene: TRBV6-5; CDR3 protein: CASSRSGGARNEQFF; CDR3 DNA: TGTGCCAGCAGTCGTAGCGGGGGGGCCCGGAATGAGCAGTTCTTC
D gene: .; clone size: .; J gene: TRBJ1-5; V gene: TRBV4-3; CDR3 protein: CASSQEATGGSNQPQHF; CDR3 DNA: TGCGCCAGCAGCCAAGAGGCGACAGGAGGCAGCAATCAGCCCCAGCATTTT
D gene: TRBD1; clone size: .; J gene: TRBJ1-1; V gene: TRBV5-6; CDR3 protein: CASSLALGSGQERRTEAFF; CDR3 DNA: TGTGCCAGCAGCTTGGCCTTAGGTAGCGGACAGGAAAGAAGGACTGAAGCTTTCTTT
D gene: TRBD1; clone size: .; J gene: TRBJ1-6; V gene: TRBV7-9; CDR3 protein: CASSLYYGLWRQGSSPLHF; CDR3 DNA: TGTGCCAGCAGCTTATACTATGGGTTGTGGAGACAGGGAAGTTCACCCCTCCACTTT
D gene: TRBD1; clone size: .; J gene: TRBJ2-1; V gene: TRBV10-3; CDR3 protein: CAISPGQGAYKGWDEQFF; CDR3 DNA: TGTGCCATCTCGCCGGGACAGGGGGCTTACAAGGGCTGGGATGAGCAGTTCTTC
D gene: .; clone size: once; J gene: TRBJ1-2; V gene: TRBV7-9; CDR3 protein: CASSSIRGSVYGYTF; CDR3 DNA: TGTGCCAGCAGCTCCATTCGGGGAAGTGTGTATGGCTACACCTTC
D gene: TRBD1; clone size: .; J gene: TRBJ1-1; V gene: TRBV5-1; CDR3 protein: CASSAVPQGQGVSLNTEAFF; CDR3 DNA: TGCGCCAGCAGCGCAGTGCCGCAGGGACAGGGGGTTAGCTTGAACACTGAAGCTTTCTTT
D gene: .; clone size: .; J gene: TRBJ1-2; V gene: TRBV5-1; CDR3 protein: CASSFQDYANYGYTF; CDR3 DNA: TGCGCCAGCAGCTTCCAGGATTATGCTAACTATGGCTACACCTTC
D gene: TRBD2; clone size: .; J gene: TRBJ2-1; V gene: TRBV4-3; CDR3 protein: CASSRVPTPAGANYNEQFF; CDR3 DNA: TGCGCCAGCAGCCGGGTCCCAACTCCAGCGGGAGCGAACTACAATGAGCAGTTCTTC
D gene: .; clone size: .; J gene: TRBJ1-2; V gene: TRBV6-5; CDR3 protein: CATSPGGENYGYTF; CDR3 DNA: TGTGCCACCAGTCCCGGAGGGGAAAACTATGGCTACACCTTC
D gene: TRBD1; clone size: .; J gene: TRBJ1-5; V gene: TRBV12-5; CDR3 protein: CASGTDREHQPQHF; CDR3 DNA: TGTGCTAGTGGGACGGACAGGGAACACCAGCCCCAGCATTTT
D gene: TRBD2; clone size: .; J gene: TRBJ2-5; V gene: TRBV7-2; CDR3 protein: CASSQTRGAQETQYF; CDR3 DNA: TGTGCCAGCAGCCAGACGCGGGGGGCCCAAGAGACCCAGTACTTC
D gene: .; clone size: .; J gene: TRBJ1-5; V gene: TRBV19; CDR3 protein: CASSYRDGQPQHF; CDR3 DNA: TGTGCCAGTAGTTACAGAGATGGTCAGCCCCAGCATTTT
D gene: .; clone size: .; J gene: TRBJ1-5; V gene: TRBV6-5; CDR3 protein: CASGGNQPQHF; CDR3 DNA: TGTGCCAGCGGCGGTAATCAGCCCCAGCATTTT
D gene: .; clone size: .; J gene: TRBJ2-5; V gene: TRBV28; CDR3 protein: CASSLRWSMYRRGLQETQYF; CDR3 DNA: TGTGCCAGCAGCCTTCGGTGGAGCATGTACAGGAGGGGGCTTCAAGAGACCCAGTACTTC
D gene: .; clone size: .; J gene: TRBJ2-7; V gene: TRBV27; CDR3 protein: CASSLSLLGEQYF; CDR3 DNA: TGTGCCAGCAGTTTATCGCTTCTCGGCGAGCAGTACTTC
D gene: .; clone size: .; J gene: TRBJ1-4; V gene: TRBV6-5; CDR3 protein: CASSYGGFTNEKLFF; CDR3 DNA: TGTGCCAGCAGTTACGGCGGGTTTACGAATGAAAAACTGTTTTTT
D gene: TRBD2; clone size: .; J gene: TRBJ2-1; V gene: TRBV6-5; CDR3 protein: CASSYLAGLNEQFF; CDR3 DNA: TGTGCCAGCAGTTACTTAGCGGGCCTGAATGAGCAGTTCTTC
D gene: .; clone size: .; J gene: TRBJ1-5; V gene: TRBV18; CDR3 protein: CASSQSGASNQPQHF; CDR3 DNA: TGTGCCAGCTCACAGTCAGGGGCTAGCAATCAGCCCCAGCATTTT
D gene: .; clone size: .; J gene: TRBJ1-1; V gene: TRBV7-2; CDR3 protein: CASSLFLNTEAFF; CDR3 DNA: TGTGCCAGCAGCTTATTTCTTAACACTGAAGCTTTCTTT
D gene: .; clone size: .; J gene: TRBJ1-2; V gene: TRBV6-5; CDR3 protein: CASSLGGPRSGYTF; CDR3 DNA: TGTGCCAGCAGCCTAGGGGGACCGCGTAGTGGCTACACCTTC
D gene: .; clone size: .; J gene: TRBJ1-3; V gene: TRBV25-1; CDR3 protein: CASSSPKTGSGNTIYF; CDR3 DNA: TGTGCCAGCAGCTCCCCAAAAACAGGCTCTGGAAACACCATATATTTT
D gene: .; clone size: .; J gene: TRBJ2-2; V gene: TRBV4-3; CDR3 protein: CASSQERQDPLRGELFF; CDR3 DNA: TGCGCCAGCAGCCAAGAGCGACAGGACCCACTTCGCGGGGAGCTGTTTTTT
D gene: TRBD2; clone size: .; J gene: TRBJ2-7; V gene: TRBV14; CDR3 protein: CASSQDWGLAGNEQYF; CDR3 DNA: TGTGCCAGCAGCCAAGATTGGGGACTAGCGGGTAACGAGCAGTACTTC
D gene: TRBD1; clone size: once; J gene: TRBJ2-2; V gene: TRBV7-2; CDR3 protein: CASSLKGQGTGELFF; CDR3 DNA: TGTGCCAGCAGCTTAAAGGGACAGGGCACCGGGGAGCTGTTTTTT
D gene: TRBD1; clone size: .; J gene: TRBJ2-7; V gene: TRBV5-6; CDR3 protein: CASGRDRGRLYEQYF; CDR3 DNA: TGTGCCAGCGGCCGTGACAGGGGGCGCTTGTACGAGCAGTACTTC
D gene: TRBD1; clone size: .; J gene: TRBJ1-2; V gene: TRBV28; CDR3 protein: CASSPEGQGVRGYTF; CDR3 DNA: TGTGCCAGCAGCCCCGAGGGGCAGGGGGTGCGTGGCTACACCTTC